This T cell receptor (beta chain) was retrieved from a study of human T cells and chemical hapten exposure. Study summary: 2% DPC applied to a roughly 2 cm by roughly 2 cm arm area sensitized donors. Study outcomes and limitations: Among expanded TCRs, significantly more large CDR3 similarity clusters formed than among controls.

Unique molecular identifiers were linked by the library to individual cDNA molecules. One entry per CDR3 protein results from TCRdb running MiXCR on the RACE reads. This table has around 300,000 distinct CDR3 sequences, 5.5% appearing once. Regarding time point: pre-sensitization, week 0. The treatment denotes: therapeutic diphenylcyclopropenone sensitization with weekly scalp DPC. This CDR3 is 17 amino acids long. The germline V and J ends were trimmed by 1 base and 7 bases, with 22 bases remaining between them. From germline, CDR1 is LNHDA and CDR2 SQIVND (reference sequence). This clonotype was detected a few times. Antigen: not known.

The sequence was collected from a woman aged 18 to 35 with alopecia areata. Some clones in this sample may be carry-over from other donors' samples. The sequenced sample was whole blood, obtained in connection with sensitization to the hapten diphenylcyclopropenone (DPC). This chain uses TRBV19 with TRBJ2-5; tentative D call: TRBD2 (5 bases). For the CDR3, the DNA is TGTGCCAGTAGTATAGTGGGCAAAGAATTTGGCGGAGGGACCCAGTACTTC. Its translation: CASSIVGKEFGGGTQYF.